The T cell receptor beta chain described here comes from a study of regulatory T cells in long-lasting Graves disease (dated by TCRdb to the early 2020s). A note on the overall study: Patients with newly diagnosed Graves' disease had been on antithyroid drugs for under 3 months. Persistent Graves' disease patients were compared with newly diagnosed Graves' disease patients by peripheral blood TCR sequencing and RNA sequencing. The study took place in China and was registered as a clinical trial. A total of around 33 samples underwent TCR sequencing, from about 13 patients with persistent Graves' disease and about 20 patients with newly diagnosed Graves' disease. Results the study describes overall, beyond this receptor: A larger number of public clonotypes was shared among persistent patients (over 2,500) than among newly diagnosed patients (more than 850). Only the TCR beta chain was sequenced and analyzed. Compared with newly diagnosed patients, persistent Graves' disease patients had lower TCR Shannon entropy and fewer highly expanded clones, which suggests clonal expansion. The small sample size was acknowledged by the authors as a limitation that may reduce accuracy. Peripheral blood alone was examined, since thyroid tissue, which constituted the primary lesion, could not be accessed. Persistent disease showed preferential use of TRBV28, TRBJ1-2 and TRBJ2-5, whereas newly diagnosed disease favored TRBV20-1 and TRBJ2-1.

According to the study, the label for this sample's time point signals: newly diagnosed GD, antithyroid drugs for less than 3 months. For both TCR sequencing and RNA sequencing, RNA was extracted from PBMCs in TRIzol. Graves' disease was diagnosed according to American Thyroid Association guidelines. Recruitment of patients was carried out at an endocrinology department in Xi'an, China. From each patient, approximately 10 milliliters of peripheral blood was collected into an EDTA anticoagulant tube. Ficoll Paque Plus density gradient separation was used to isolate PBMCs, and no further T cell sorting was performed. An Agilent 2100 Bioanalyzer and agarose gel were used to check RNA quality, and a NanoDrop 2000 was used to measure RNA concentration. Trimming leaves V shorter by 2 bases and J shorter by 7 bases, with the junction holding 2 bases beyond the gene matches. The CDR3 starts with the cysteine, ends with the phenylalanine, and has 14 residues. The CDR3 DNA has 42 bases and is translated from base 1.

The receptor library was made with multiplex PCR. Instrument used: Illumina HiSeq 4000. TCR beta libraries were built with iRepertoire HTBI primers and Arm-PCR amplification of CDR3 regions. Before sequencing, the PCR products underwent gel purification. The paper's processing steps were these. Across samples, roughly 60 TRBV and 13 to 15 TRBJ segments were identified and used for gene usage analysis of CDR3 amino acid clonotypes. Filtered high-quality paired reads were merged into contigs using COPE and FqMerger. Contigs were aligned with BLAST to IMGT TRBV, TRBD and TRBJ reference genes, and CDR3 was defined per IMGT. Highly expanded clones were defined as clonotypes with a frequency above 0.1%. Shannon entropy was used to measure repertoire diversity, and the Gini coefficient was used to measure V-J evenness. Clonotypes shared by more than one individual were considered public. TCRdb cleaned the public reads at Q25 with fastp, built clones with MiXCR and kept in-frame beta chains. Every distinct CDR3 protein forms one entry, paired with its most common genes and DNA. The V and J calls follow TCRdb's processing rather than the paper's. This sample has hundreds of thousands of distinct CDR3 sequences in its table, and roughly 15% of those were observed once. In total, the top ten clones hold 15% to 20% of the sample.

This clonotype was seen repeatedly, ten times or more. What this receptor recognizes is not known. No qualities accompany the bases; no much larger clone lies one base away. The sample also formed part of further work on T cells in Graves' hyperthyroidism and ophthalmopathy. The second study also describes: Stable Graves' hyperthyroidism was defined as no progression to ophthalmopathy during 18 months of follow-up. The hyperthyroidism patients were between 18 and 65 years old and newly diagnosed, with a disease duration of less than 2 months. The study excluded patients with uncontrolled infections, other autoimmune diseases, pregnancy or lactation. Diagnoses were based on clinical symptoms, serum thyroxine and TRAb, thyroid ultrasound and orbital computed tomography. The first round of RT-PCR for the TCR CDR3 was performed with the HTBI primer set and the Qiagen OneStep RT-PCR kit. Most expanded thyroid clonotypes (frequency above 0.001) were also found in blood, which suggests that blood repertoires may mirror thyroid immune responses. A model built on a 13 V-J signature distinguished ophthalmopathy from stable hyperthyroidism, reaching over 85% sensitivity and about 81% specificity in cross-validation and 80%/75% in testing. During validation, the model predicted progression to ophthalmopathy a median of roughly six months ahead of onset, with roughly 65% sensitivity and around 73% specificity. A discovery cohort of fewer than 110 patients, roughly 45 with Graves' ophthalmopathy and 55 to 60 with stable Graves' hyperthyroidism, was used to find distinguishing TCR V-J signatures. An independent validation cohort of around 20 hyperthyroidism patients and some 15 patients who later progressed to ophthalmopathy tested prospective prediction of ophthalmopathy. The roughly 90 discovery patients were divided at random into training and test sets in a 7:3 ratio. Thyroid tissue and blood T-cell repertoires from several Graves' hyperthyroidism patients were also compared in the study. Following sampling, methimazole starting at 30 mg daily was given to hyperthyroidism patients, and high-dose intravenous methylprednisolone was given to ophthalmopathy patients. A second multiplex PCR round built the libraries, followed by size selection and purification. Libraries were sequenced paired-end with 100 bp reads on an Illumina HiSeq2000. SOAPnuke was used to process the raw data, removing reads that contained adapters or uncalled bases, had a mean Phred below 15, or lacked an exact match to the constant primer or identifier. High-quality paired reads were merged with COPE v1.2.5, and unique nucleotide sequences were defined as clonotypes. MiTCR v1.1 was used to align clonotypes to the IMGT TRBV, TRBD and TRBJ reference segments. The analysis was restricted to V-J combinations with a frequency above 0.0001, which together covered roughly 99% of the repertoires. A TCS score was defined as the ratio between F50 (clonal expansion) and ExV (chaos), using BLOSUM62-based TCRdist between CDR3 peptides within each V-J. Welch's t-statistics and random forest reduced 514 V-J features to 10 to 15, which were used in a naive Bayes classifier (R e1071). No statistical method was used to fix the sample size in advance, and group allocation was not hidden from the investigators. According to the paper, TCR Vbeta CDR3 sequencing was carried out on over 130 peripheral blood samples, which came from approximately 41 ophthalmopathy, approximately 78 hyperthyroidism and some 17 progressor patients.

The sequence came from a woman aged 25 to 39 with Graves disease. Donor details come from another sample of the same person, matched by shared clones. This receptor chain uses TRBV12-3 or TRBV12-4 and TRBJ2-1; TRBD2 lines up with 10 middle nucleotides. The specimen was peripheral blood mononuclear cells (PBMCs), collected at new diagnosis, from a patient treated with antithyroid drugs. DNA sequence: TGTGCCAGCAGTTTAAGCGGGAGGGAGAATGAGCAGTTCTTC. Its translation is CASSLSGRENEQFF.